This T cell receptor beta chain was documented in a study of human T cells and chemical hapten exposure. Study as a whole: Once 0.01% DPC had been applied to the upper back by patch test, readings were taken at 6 days. Alopecia universalis, totalis or areata was present in patients who were mostly female.

Documented time point: pre-sensitization, week 0. Described treatment: therapeutic diphenylcyclopropenone sensitization with weekly scalp DPC. This clonotype came up many times. Trimming shortened V by 6 bases and J by 7 bases, and 18 bases separated the two germline ends. The CDR3 loop spans 13 amino acids. Germline V lookup: CDR1 SQVTM, CDR2 ANQGSEA. TCRdb fed the RACE reads into MiXCR, producing one record per CDR3 protein. Of 40,000 or so distinct CDR3 sequences listed, 10% are singletons. This receptor was taken from a man younger than 45 with alopecia areata. Some clones in this sample may be carry-over from other donors' samples. The sample was whole blood, taken in connection with sensitization to the hapten diphenylcyclopropenone (DPC). The chain links TRBV29-1 to TRBJ1-2, with a weak D call TRBD1 (5 bases). The CDR3 DNA reads TGCAGCGTCAGGGCCCCGGCTTCCGGTGGCTACACCTTC. Protein: CSVRAPASGGYTF.